This T cell receptor beta chain derives from a study of OX40 agonist ivuxolimab in advanced cancers. Across the study: Hepatocellular carcinoma, melanoma, renal cell or head and neck cancer occurred in dose-escalation patients. Of mixed ages from about 23 to 90 and averaging approximately 60 years, the group was approximately 84% male. The study, taken as a whole, reports: Doses of 0.1 to 3.0 mg/kg were accompanied by clonal expansion of CD4+ and CD8+ blood T cells by week 6. Part of the nonresponder group also had normalized T-cell clonal expansion that was low.

Produced via immunoSEQ multiplex PCR; TCRdb's table is partial and in-frame only. The repertoire includes about 130,000 clones, around 90% of them detected once, and 0.81% sits in the top ten. Turning to this clone: Its antigen remains unidentified.

The clonotype comes from an adult with an advanced solid tumor such as melanoma, head and neck, liver or kidney cancer. Here the sequenced sample was CD4+ or CD8+ T cells sorted from blood, taken in a trial of the OX40 agonist ivuxolimab.

CDR3 in amino acids: CASSLGTSGTWNEQFF. The CDR3 DNA sequence: TGTGCCAGCAGCTTGGGAACTAGCGGGACGTGGAATGAGCAGTTCTTC. The chain uses TRBV7-9 and TRBJ2-1, with 10 bases identical to TRBD2. This CDR3 spans 16 amino acids. Germline CDR1 reads SEHNR; CDR2 reads FQNEAQ (reference sequence). With 3 bases clipped from V and 7 bases from J, the junction kept 9 bases outside the gene matches.